This T cell receptor beta chain was recovered during a study of vaccination effects on CD4 cells after COVID-19. The germline V and J ends were trimmed by 8 bases and 2 bases, with 12 bases remaining between them. This CDR3 is built from 14 residues. The germline V gene encodes CDR1 SNHLY and CDR2 FYNNEI. This clone was counted once. The antigen remains undetermined. Generated by immunoSEQ multiplex PCR, the TCRdb table keeps only in-frame clones and is missing some. The table shows tens of thousands of clones, with roughly two thirds occurring only once. Expansion with viral peptide pools was applied to antigen-specific CD4+ T cells by the ViraFEST assay prior to sequencing. Having been cultured for roughly 9 days, the cells underwent CD4+ T cell isolation.

This sequence joins TRBV2 and TRBJ2-2, with a weak D call TRBD1 (6 bases). The material sequenced was CD4+ T cells from PBMCs cultured with HCoV-229E spike peptides, taken before COVID-19 vaccination. The source is a human donor who received a COVID-19 vaccine. The CDR3 sequence is CASSNRANTGELFF. As DNA, the CDR3 is TGTGCCAGCTCAAACAGGGCTAACACCGGGGAGCTGTTTTTT.